This T cell receptor beta chain appears in the sequencing data of a study of blood T cell repertoires in COVID-19. The wider study: Sites across the United States, Italy and Spain contributed samples from acute and convalescent COVID-19. Sources were T cells, B-cell-depleted T cells, or PBMCs; the material itself was cDNA or gDNA.

Study processing details: The authors estimated nucleated cell counts from reference gene primer amplification. Method: immunoSEQ multiplex PCR; TCRdb's copy keeps in-frame clones and lacks some. The V and J calls and the clone size are those of that table, but D and trimming were determined from the DNA. Of 250,000 to 350,000 clones listed, about 89% were seen once; the top ten hold around 0.8%. Sequenced: peripheral blood. The clonotype originates from a man aged 30 to 45 with acute or convalescent COVID-19.

The DNA of the CDR3 is TGTGCCAGCAGTTGGGGCTTTGGTGGTAATTCACCCCTCCACTTT. Protein sequence: CASSWGFGGNSPLHF. This rearrangement joins TRBV27 to TRBJ1-6; a possible D gene is TRBD1 (5 bases). The CDR3 covers 15 residues. With 4 bases removed from V and 6 bases from J, the gap between germline ends came to 13 bases. Germline V gene sequence: CDR1 MNHEY, CDR2 SMNVEV (reference sequence).